Following are 9 T cell receptor beta chains from one sample sequenced in a study of cytomegalovirus exposure and HLA in healthy donors. The primer mix had 60 Vbeta and 13 Jbeta primers. Repertoires were generated with immunoSEQ multiplex PCR, while TCRdb's copy carries only in-frame clones and drops some. There are 200,000 to 250,000 clones in the sample; more than 75% occur only once, and over 1% lies in the top ten. Sequenced input: PBMCs. All receptors derive from a human donor in good health.

In its sample, this clone was seen once. The V and J genes are TRBV7-6 and TRBJ2-5, with D perhaps matching TRBD2 (6 bases). With 5 bases removed from V and 7 bases from J, the gap between germline ends came to 8 bases. CDR1 and CDR2 (germline): SGHVS, FNYEAQ. This CDR3 contains 11 residues. CDR3 residues: CASSPTRTQYF. For the CDR3, the DNA is TGTGCCAGCAGCCCGACTAGGACCCAGTACTTC.

The chain carries TRBV4-2 and TRBJ1-1; perhaps TRBD1 as D (6 bases). CDR3 size: 14 residues. V was trimmed by 4 bases and J by 10 bases, leaving 19 bases between them. Germline V lookup: CDR1 LGHNA, CDR2 YNFKEQ. CDR3 residues: CASSLRDTQRGAFF. DNA of the CDR3: TGTGCCAGCAGCCTCCGGGACACCCAACGGGGAGCTTTCTTT.

This sequence joins TRBV5-4 and TRBJ1-1, with D possibly TRBD1 on 5 matching bases. The CDR3 contains 16 residues. V shed 0 bases and J shed 1 base, with 13 bases lying between them. Germline V lookup: CDR1 SGHNT, CDR2 YYREEE (reference sequence). CDR3: CASSLGKLTGNTEAFF. Here the CDR3 DNA reads TGTGCCAGCAGCTTGGGGAAGCTAACAGGGAACACTGAAGCTTTCTTT.

For the CDR3, the DNA is TGCGCCAGCAGCCTTTACGGGACTCTCGAAACCGGGGAGCTGTTTTTT. Translating it yields CASSLYGTLETGELFF. The rearrangement uses TRBV5-1 and TRBJ2-2, with D tentatively TRBD2 (6 bases). In germline, CDR1 is SGHRS, CDR2 YFSETQ. The CDR3 is made up of 16 amino acids. Trimming left V 4 bases short and J 5 bases short, with 18 bases between.

Only one count was recorded for this clone. The J gene is TRBJ2-7, the V gene TRBV15, with a tentative D call TRBD1 (6 bases). This CDR3 has 14 residues. Looked up from germline, CDR1 is LNHNV and CDR2 is YYDKDF (reference sequence). V lost 0 bases and J lost 2, with 8 bases in between. The CDR3 spells CATSREGQAYEQYF. CDR3 nucleotides: TGTGCCACCAGCAGAGAGGGACAAGCCTACGAGCAGTACTTC.

This clone was seen a single time. This chain uses TRBV7-8 with TRBJ2-3; D might be TRBD2 (5 bases). The CDR3 is 16 amino acids. Trimming left V 4 bases short and J 2 bases short, with 16 bases between. The V gene's germline CDR1 is SGHVS and CDR2 FQNEAQ. CDR3 in amino acids: CASSSRVASNTDTQYF. The DNA of the CDR3 is TGTGCCAGCAGCTCACGGGTAGCGAGTAACACAGATACGCAGTATTTT.

J is TRBJ2-3 and V is TRBV4-2; 7 bases line up with TRBD2. The CDR3 sequence is 15 residues long. Germline lookup yields CDR1 LGHNA and CDR2 YNFKEQ. V was pared by 5 bases and J by 8 bases, with 13 bases of the junction left unmatched. CDR3 amino acids: CASSAPGTTSGTQYF. The CDR3 DNA reads TGTGCCAGCAGCGCTCCCGGGACTACCTCTGGTACGCAGTATTTT.

As for this clone: An end of the junction differs from the germline gene, which may be a read error. This chain uses TRBV5-1 with TRBJ2-5; 9 nucleotides agree with TRBD2. This CDR3 is built from 16 residues. The germline CDR1 and CDR2 sequences are SGHRS and YFSETQ. The DNA for the CDR3 is TGCGCCGGCAGCTTTACGGCTAGCGGGACACAAGAGACCCAGTACTTC. Translation gives CAGSFTASGTQETQYF.

This chain links TRBV5-1 with TRBJ2-3; maybe TRBD1 (6 bases). Germline V gives CDR1 SGHRS, CDR2 YFSETQ. This CDR3 is built from 14 residues. The germline V and J ends were trimmed by 5 bases and 1 base, with 11 bases remaining between them. The CDR3 DNA reads TGCGCCAGCAGTCGACAGGTGCGCACAGATACGCAGTATTTT. Translating it yields CASSRQVRTDTQYF. Variable domain in full (rest from reference TRBV5-1 and TRBJ2-3): KAGVTQTPRYLIKTRGQQVTLSCSPISGHRSVSWYQQTPGQGLQFLFEYFSETQRNKGNFPGRFSGRQFSNSRSEMNVSTLELGDSALYLCASSRQVRTDTQYFGPGTRLTVL.